The clone carrying this T cell receptor (beta chain) was picked up many times. Its antigen is unknown. This record belongs to a study of CD8 T cells in ankylosing spondylitis. Overall study findings and caveats: In ankylosing spondylitis blood, a motif of seven to nine highly homologous TCR beta variants appeared characteristic. The clones that were linked to disease were reported to be significantly enriched in matched synovial fluid samples from ankylosing spondylitis patients. Certain motif variants had earlier appeared in reactive arthritis synovial fluid and blood. Disease-linked clones were CD8+ and relatively rare in peripheral blood.

TCRdb reprocessed the 5' RACE reads with MiXCR, giving one entry per CDR3 protein. The sample records approximately 340,000 distinct CDR3 sequences, 14% to 15% being singletons. Germline lookup yields CDR1 SGHRS and CDR2 YFSETQ. V was shortened by 4 bases and J by 1 base, with 11 bases between the two germline ends. The CDR3 spans 14 residues. The chain joins TRBV5-1 to TRBJ1-1; D may be TRBD1 (6 bases). The sequence came from a male donor with ankylosing spondylitis or in good health (not recorded which). The sequenced sample consisted of blood, either unsorted or a sorted T cell fraction (not recorded which). CDR3 region: CASSETGPNTEAFF. As DNA, the CDR3 is TGCGCCAGCAGCGAGACAGGACCGAACACTGAAGCTTTCTTT. Based on the CDR3 plus reference TRBV5-1 and TRBJ1-1, the full variable domain is KAGVTQTPRYLIKTRGQQVTLSCSPISGHRSVSWYQQTPGQGLQFLFEYFSETQRNKGNFPGRFSGRQFSNSRSEMNVSTLELGDSALYLCASSETGPNTEAFFGQGTRLTVV.